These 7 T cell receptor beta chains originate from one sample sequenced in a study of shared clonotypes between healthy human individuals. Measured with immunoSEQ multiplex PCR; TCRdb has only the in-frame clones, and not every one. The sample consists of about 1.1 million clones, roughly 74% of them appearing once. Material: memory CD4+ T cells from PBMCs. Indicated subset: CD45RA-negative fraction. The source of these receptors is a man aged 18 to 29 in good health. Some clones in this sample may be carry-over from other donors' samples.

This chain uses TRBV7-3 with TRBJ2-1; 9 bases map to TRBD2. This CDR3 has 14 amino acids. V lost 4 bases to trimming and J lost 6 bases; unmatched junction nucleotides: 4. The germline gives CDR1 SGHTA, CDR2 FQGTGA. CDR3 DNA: TGTGCCAGCAGCTCCGGACTAGCGAGCAATGAGCAGTTCTTC. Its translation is CASSSGLASNEQFF.

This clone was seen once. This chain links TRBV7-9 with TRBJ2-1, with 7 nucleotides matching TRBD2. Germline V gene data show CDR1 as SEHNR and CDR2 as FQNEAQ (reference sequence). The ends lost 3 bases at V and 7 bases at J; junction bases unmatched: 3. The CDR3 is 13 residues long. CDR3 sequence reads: CASSFGLGNEQFF. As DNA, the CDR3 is TGTGCCAGCAGCTTCGGACTAGGGAATGAGCAGTTCTTC.

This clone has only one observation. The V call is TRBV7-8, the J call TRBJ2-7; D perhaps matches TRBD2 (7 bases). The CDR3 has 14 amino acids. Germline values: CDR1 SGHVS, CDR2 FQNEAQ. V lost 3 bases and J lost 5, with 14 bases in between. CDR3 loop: CASSFNRGAHEQYF. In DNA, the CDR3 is TGTGCCAGCAGCTTTAATCGGGGGGCCCACGAGCAGTACTTC.

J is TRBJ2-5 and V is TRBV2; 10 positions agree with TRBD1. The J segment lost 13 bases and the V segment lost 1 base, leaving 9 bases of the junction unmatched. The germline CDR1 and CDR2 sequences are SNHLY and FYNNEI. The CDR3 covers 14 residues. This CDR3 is CASSEEDRGPPLYF. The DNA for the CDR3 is TGTGCCAGCAGTGAAGAAGACAGGGGGCCACCGCTGTACTTC.

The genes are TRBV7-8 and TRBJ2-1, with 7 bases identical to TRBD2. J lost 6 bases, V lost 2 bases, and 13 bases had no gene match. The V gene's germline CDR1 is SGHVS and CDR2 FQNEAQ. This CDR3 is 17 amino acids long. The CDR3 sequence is CASSLPRRASGPNEQFF. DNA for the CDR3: TGTGCCAGCAGCTTACCCCGGCGGGCTAGCGGTCCCAATGAGCAGTTCTTC.

The CDR3 region is CSVEDLGSGYTF. In nucleotides, the CDR3 is TGCAGCGTTGAAGATCTAGGGTCCGGCTACACCTTC. J is TRBJ1-2 and V is TRBV29-1; D unresolved. Trimming removed 0 bases from V and 8 bases from J, with 10 bases in between. This CDR3 spans 12 amino acids. Germline CDR1 is SQVTM and CDR2 is ANQGSEA.

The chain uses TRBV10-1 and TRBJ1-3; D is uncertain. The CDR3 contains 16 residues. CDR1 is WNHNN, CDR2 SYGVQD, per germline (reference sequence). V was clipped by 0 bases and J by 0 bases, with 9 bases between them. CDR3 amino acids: CASSESLGFSGNTIYF. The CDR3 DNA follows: TGCGCCAGCAGTGAGTCGCTGGGTTTCTCTGGAAACACCATATATTTT.